A single sample gave rise to the 28 T cell receptor beta chains below, sequenced in a study of T-cell reconstitution after alpha-beta-depleted transplantation in children. This sample's TCRbeta library carried unique molecular identifier barcodes. MiXCR was run by TCRdb on the PCR reads, yielding one entry per CDR3 protein. The table has some 460,000 distinct CDR3 sequences, 15% to 20% seen once; the top ten hold roughly 27%. The sequenced sample was PBMCs, mostly from graft donor cells, obtained 360 days after TCRalphabeta/CD19-depleted stem cell transplant. All receptors derive from a boy in the first two years of life who had a stem cell transplant for Wiskott-Aldrich syndrome, so the T cells may come from the graft donor.

This clonotype was seen a handful of times. At one end, the junction sequence differs from germline, possibly due to a read error. The chain employs TRBV12-3 or TRBV12-4 and TRBJ2-3; 10 positions agree with TRBD2. The CDR3 extends over 16 amino acids. The CDR3 coding sequence is TGTGCCAGCAGATTAGCGGGGGGCTCCTTCACAGATACGCAGTATTTT. Translation: CASRLAGGSFTDTQYF.

The chain has TRBV5-6 and TRBJ2-7, with 8 positions matching TRBD1. The CDR3 spans 14 residues. Per germline, CDR1 SGHDT and CDR2 YYEEEE. V trimming: 5 bases; J trimming: 3 bases; junction bases outside the gene matches: 7. CDR3 protein: CASSFRGPNYEQYF. CDR3 in DNA: TGTGCCAGCAGTTTCAGGGGGCCAAACTACGAGCAGTACTTC.

For the CDR3, the DNA is TGTGCCAGCAGCCGCGTGGATAGGGGCTTCTACAATGAGCAGTTCTTC. It encodes CASSRVDRGFYNEQFF. V and J are TRBV7-9 and TRBJ2-1; D is perhaps TRBD1 (5 bases). Germline CDR1 is SEHNR and CDR2 is FQNEAQ (reference sequence). The CDR3 has 16 residues. Trimming took 5 bases from V and 3 from J, leaving 17 bases between them. The full variable domain, completed using reference TRBV7-9 and TRBJ2-1, is DTGVSQNPRHKITKRGQNVTFRCDPISEHNRLYWYRQTLGQGPEFLTYFQNEAQLEKSRLLSDRFSAERPKGSFSTLEIQRTEQGDSAMYLCASSRVDRGFYNEQFFGPGTRLTVL.

This clonotype was picked up a small number of times. The genes are TRBV20-1 and TRBJ2-7; D is possibly TRBD1 or TRBD2 (5 bases each). CDR3 length equals 14 residues. With 6 bases removed from V and 5 bases from J, the gap between germline ends came to 20 bases. Per germline, CDR1 DFQATT and CDR2 SNEGSKA (reference sequence). The CDR3 DNA is TGCAGTGCCAAATCCGGGGCCAGGGTCGACGAGCAGTACTTC. Residues: CSAKSGARVDEQYF.

In its sample, this clonotype was seen a few times. The chain employs TRBV12-3 or TRBV12-4 and TRBJ2-3; possible D gene TRBD2, 5 bases. Trimming pared 5 bases from V and 1 base from J, leaving 10 bases between. This CDR3 has 14 residues. The CDR3 DNA reads as TGTGCCAGCAGTCCACGGCGGGGCACAGATACGCAGTATTTT. Amino acid sequence: CASSPRRGTDTQYF.

This clonotype was observed a few times. The gene calls are TRBV7-8 and TRBJ2-1; D not certain. V was trimmed by 1 base and J by 4 bases, leaving 8 bases between them. The CDR3 totals 14 residues. Germline loops: CDR1 SGHVS, CDR2 FQNEAQ. The CDR3 region has the DNA TGTGCCAGCAGCTTAGGGTCAGAATACAATGAGCAGTTCTTC. As protein: CASSLGSEYNEQFF.

The rearrangement uses TRBV20-1 and TRBJ2-7; D gene ambiguous. The germline gives CDR1 DFQATT, CDR2 SNEGSKA (reference sequence). CDR3 length: 11 amino acids. Between the trimmed V and J ends, which lost 2 bases and 3 bases, there was a span of 5 bases. CDR3 protein: CSARLIYEQYF. CDR3 DNA: TGCAGTGCTAGACTTATCTACGAGCAGTACTTC.

This clonotype has more than one count but fewer than ten. Written as DNA, the CDR3 is TGTGCCAGCAGCAAACCGGACGACTACGAGCAGTACTTC. It is translated as CASSKPDDYEQYF. The chain links TRBV21-1 to TRBJ2-7. TRBV21-1 is a known pseudogene. The length of the CDR3 is 13 residues.

The V gene is TRBV7-9, the J gene TRBJ1-6, with 8 bases lining up with TRBD1. Trimming cost V 3 bases and J 9 bases; bases outside gene matches: 10. CDR1 and CDR2 (germline): SEHNR, FQNEAQ (reference sequence). This CDR3 region has 16 residues. CDR3: CASSLGQGAPGSPLHF. In nucleotides, the CDR3 is TGTGCCAGCAGCTTGGGCCAGGGGGCGCCGGGTTCACCCCTCCACTTT. The full variable domain, with the rest looked up from reference TRBV7-9 and TRBJ1-6, is DTGVSQNPRHKITKRGQNVTFRCDPISEHNRLYWYRQTLGQGPEFLTYFQNEAQLEKSRLLSDRFSAERPKGSFSTLEIQRTEQGDSAMYLCASSLGQGAPGSPLHFGNGTRLTVT.

This clonotype has a count of ten or more. Its ends do not fully match the called genes, so a read error is possible. The chain has TRBV5-1 and TRBJ2-1; D ambiguous. CDR3 size: 11 residues. In germline, CDR1 is SGHRS, CDR2 YFSETQ. Written as DNA, the CDR3 is TGTGCCAGCAGTACCTACAATGAGCAGTTCTTC. Its protein product is CASSTYNEQFF.

Here the CDR3 reads CASIILRGAGELFF. The CDR3 DNA sequence: TGTGCCAGCATCATTTTAAGGGGTGCCGGGGAGCTGTTTTTT. V gene TRBV7-8 combines with J gene TRBJ2-2, with a possible D match to TRBD1 (5 bases). The V end was cut by 7 bases, the J end by 6 bases, with 15 bases between. The CDR3 has 14 amino acids. Germline-derived CDR1 and CDR2 are SGHVS and FQNEAQ.

Only a few counts were recorded for this clonotype. The CDR3 DNA reads TGTGCCAGCAGCTTAGCAGCGGCTTACTACGAGCAGTACTTC. Translation gives CASSLAAAYYEQYF. The rearrangement joins TRBV7-2 to TRBJ2-7; D perhaps matches TRBD2 (5 bases). The germline CDR1 and CDR2 sequences are SGHTA and FQGNSA. V was pared by 0 bases and J by 3 bases, with 9 bases between. The CDR3 is made up of 14 amino acids.

This clonotype was counted between two and nine times. V and J are TRBV6-5 and TRBJ1-6; 7 nucleotides agree with TRBD1. Unmatched junction bases numbered 3, after V lost 0 bases and J lost 7 bases. This CDR3 comprises 15 residues. Germline V gene lookup returns CDR1 MNHEY and CDR2 SVGAGI. CDR3 sequence reads: CASSYSGTVNSPLHF. The CDR3 bases are TGTGCCAGCAGTTACTCCGGGACAGTAAATTCACCCCTCCACTTT.

Written as DNA, the CDR3 is TGTGCCAGCAGCCAGAAGGACAGGATCTATGGCTACACCTTC. It translates to CASSQKDRIYGYTF. The chain uses TRBV5-8 and TRBJ1-2, with 7 nucleotides matching TRBD1. V lost 4 bases, J lost 4 bases, and 7 bases stayed unmatched. The CDR3 runs to 14 residues. CDR1 and CDR2 (germline): SGHTS, YDEGEE.

In its sample, this clonotype was seen a few times. The CDR3 nucleotides read TGCAGCGTTGCGAAGGGCCAAGAGACCCAGTACTTC. Encoded protein: CSVAKGQETQYF. The chain recombines TRBV29-1 with TRBJ2-5; D not resolved. Germline V gives CDR1 SQVTM, CDR2 ANQGSEA. The V and J ends lost 4 bases and 1 base respectively, with 7 bases between them. This CDR3 comprises 12 residues.

The chain couples TRBV20-1 to TRBJ2-1; D is uncertain. The CDR3 extends over 12 amino acids. Per the germline V gene, CDR1 is DFQATT and CDR2 is SNEGSKA (reference sequence). V lost 2 bases to trimming and J lost 1 base, with 3 bases between them. The CDR3 region is CSARRSYNEQFF. Written as DNA, the CDR3 is TGCAGTGCTAGAAGGTCCTACAATGAGCAGTTCTTC.

The chain couples TRBV2 to TRBJ1-5; D unclear. The CDR3 spans 12 residues. The V gene's germline CDR1 is SNHLY and CDR2 FYNNEI. Trimming pared 2 bases from V and 6 bases from J, leaving 5 bases between. The CDR3 region is CASSEHVQPQHF. Written as DNA, the CDR3 is TGTGCCAGCAGTGAACATGTTCAGCCCCAGCATTTT.

This clonotype was detected ten times or more. The rearrangement joins TRBV29-1 to TRBJ2-1, with a weak D call TRBD2 (6 bases). Trimming left V 2 bases short and J 4 bases short, with 12 bases between. Germline-derived CDR1 and CDR2 are SQVTM and ANQGSEA. This CDR3 comprises 14 residues. Here the CDR3 DNA reads TGCAGCGTTGAACCTACGACTAGTTACAATGAGCAGTTCTTC. This gives the protein CSVEPTTSYNEQFF.

A few counts support this clonotype. This rearrangement joins TRBV6-5 to TRBJ2-7, with D possibly matching TRBD1 (6 bases). V shed 1 base and J shed 6 bases, with 25 bases lying between them. The CDR3 contains 18 residues. CDR1 and CDR2 (germline): MNHEY, SVGAGI. DNA of the CDR3: TGTGCCAGCAGTTACTGGGCACAGGGCCGCGGTACTACGGGCGAGCAGTACTTC. Amino acids: CASSYWAQGRGTTGEQYF.

V is TRBV5-1 and J is TRBJ2-3; D gene ambiguous. The germline V and J ends were trimmed by 0 bases and 8 bases, with 25 bases remaining between them. Germline values: CDR1 SGHRS, CDR2 YFSETQ. The CDR3 length is 18 residues. Written as DNA, the CDR3 is TGCGCCAGCAGCTTGGGGGCGCTTCTCGGAGTTCGAGCAGGTACGCAGTATTTT. It codes for CASSLGALLGVRAGTQYF.

This clonotype was recorded only once. Possible read error: a much larger clone is one base away. This chain connects TRBV24-1 to TRBJ2-5; the D gene is possibly TRBD1 (6 bases). The CDR3 has 17 residues. Germline CDR1 reads KGHDR; CDR2 reads SFDVKD. For the CDR3, the DNA is TGTGCCACCAGTTATTTAGGGCCAGGGGTCGGCCAAGAGACCCAGTACTTC. Translated, it gives CATSYLGPGVGQETQYF.

The CDR3 DNA reads TGTGCCAGCAGCCGGAAGGACAGGTCGGGCACAGATACGCAGTATTTT. Protein: CASSRKDRSGTDTQYF. This chain links TRBV12-3 or TRBV12-4 with TRBJ2-3, with 7 positions matching TRBD1. The CDR3 spans 16 residues. J lost 1 base, V lost 6 bases, and 10 bases had no gene match.

The chain carries TRBV5-1 and TRBJ1-1, with no clear D. The CDR3 totals 13 residues. Trimming took off 7 bases at V and 0 bases at J, with 10 bases between the two ends. Germline V gene sequence: CDR1 SGHRS, CDR2 YFSETQ. In DNA form, the CDR3 reads TGCGCCAGCGGCCATAAGATGAACACTGAAGCTTTCTTT. Protein sequence: CASGHKMNTEAFF.

This clonotype has just a few counts. This sequence joins TRBV7-8 and TRBJ2-3, with a possible D match to TRBD1 (5 bases). The germline V and J ends were trimmed by 2 bases and 2 bases, with 14 bases remaining between them. Germline V gene lookup returns CDR1 SGHVS and CDR2 FQNEAQ. The CDR3 runs 16 residues. The CDR3 DNA follows: TGTGCCAGCAGCTTAATAGGGGTAACCCACACAGATACGCAGTATTTT. It encodes CASSLIGVTHTDTQYF.

At least ten counts were recorded for this clonotype. The V gene is TRBV4-2, the J gene TRBJ1-5, with D possibly TRBD1 on 6 matching bases. Looked up from germline, CDR1 is LGHNA and CDR2 is YNFKEQ. V was cut by 0 bases and J by 1 base, with 7 bases left in between. This CDR3 has 15 residues. The CDR3 coding sequence is TGTGCCAGCAGCCAAGAAACAGGGAGCAATCAGCCCCAGCATTTT. The encoded protein is CASSQETGSNQPQHF.

This clonotype was recorded a few times. The chain has TRBV7-2 and TRBJ2-2; D may match TRBD1 or TRBD2 (5 bases each). V lost 0 bases and J 8 bases, leaving 19 bases between the germline ends. The CDR3 loop spans 17 amino acids. CDR1 is SGHTA, CDR2 FQGNSA, per germline. In nucleotides, the CDR3 is TGTGCCAGCAGCTTAGCCTCAGGGTTCCGGGGCCAGGGGGAGCTGTTTTTT. This encodes CASSLASGFRGQGELFF.

The chain is built from TRBV18 and TRBJ2-5, with 11 bases lining up with TRBD1. Germline V gene data show CDR1 as KGHSH and CDR2 as LQKENI. After removal of 3 bases from V and 2 bases from J, the junction contained 2 bases not matched to a gene. This CDR3 is built from 15 residues. DNA for the CDR3: TGTGCCAGCTCACCCTGGGACAGGGGGCAAGAGACCCAGTACTTC. Its translation: CASSPWDRGQETQYF.

This clonotype was found many times. The J gene is TRBJ2-7, the V gene TRBV12-3 or TRBV12-4; D is undetermined. The CDR3 spans 12 residues. V shed 3 bases and J shed 6 bases, with 9 bases lying between them. CDR3 sequence: CASSFWGREQYF. The CDR3 DNA sequence: TGTGCCAGCAGTTTTTGGGGTCGCGAGCAGTACTTC.